The 20 T cell receptor beta chains below all came from one sample that was sequenced in a study of low-dose radiotherapy and immunotherapy resistance in tumors (dated 2022 in TCRdb). Taken with the paper, the label for time point translates to: after trial treatment. In the paper's terms, the treatment or condition label means: LDRT plus nivolumab, ipilimumab, low-dose cyclophosphamide and aspirin (RACIN trial). Sequenced using an Illumina HiSeq 2500. First-strand cDNA was synthesized using Superscript III and a set of TRAV- and TRBV-specific primers, so that both TCRalpha and TCRbeta chains were covered. TCRs were amplified for 20 to 25 PCR cycles with Phusion, using a constant-region primer paired with the adapter attached to the V primers. Using fastp at Q25 and MiXCR, TCRdb reprocessed the public reads and kept productive beta chains. Identical CDR3 protein sequences are pooled into one entry, listed with their most common genes and DNA. The sample data list nearly 60,000 distinct CDR3 sequences, and 23% of these were observed just once. Around 6.5% of the sample lies in the top ten.

This specimen consisted of PBMCs, obtained after low-dose radiotherapy plus immunotherapy. The receptors originated from a male donor with prostate cancer.

The chain employs TRBV6-1 and TRBJ1-4; no definite D call. Germline assignment: CDR1 MNHNS and CDR2 SASEGT. V lost 10 bases to trimming and J lost 0 bases, with 15 bases between them. CDR3 length: 15 amino acids. CDR3 nucleotide sequence: TGTGCCACCGCCTTAGATTACGCAACTAATGAAAAACTGTTTTTT. This gives the protein CATALDYATNEKLFF.

This clonotype was seen repeatedly, ten times or more. One end of the junction is discordant with germline, which a read error may explain. The chain couples TRBV12-3 or TRBV12-4 to TRBJ2-1, with D perhaps matching TRBD2 (5 bases). The CDR3 runs 13 residues. The CDR3, as DNA: TGTGCCAGCAGCTTAGAGGGATACAATGAGCAGTTCTTC. Translating it yields CASSLEGYNEQFF.

The V gene is TRBV5-6, the J gene TRBJ1-6, with a tentative D call TRBD1 (5 bases). Germline assignment: CDR1 SGHDT and CDR2 YYEEEE. V was cut by 4 bases and J by 7 bases, with 12 bases left in between. The length of the CDR3 is 14 residues. The CDR3 is CASSPGRINSPLHF. The CDR3 DNA is TGTGCCAGCAGCCCGGGACGGATAAATTCACCCCTCCACTTT.

This clonotype was seen many times. This chain connects TRBV4-1 to TRBJ1-2; D is unclear. The CDR3 contains 14 residues. The germline gives CDR1 MGHRA, CDR2 YSYEKL. V was cut by 4 bases and J by 7 bases, with 16 bases left in between. CDR3 loop: CASSPYGEYRGYTF. The DNA for the CDR3 is TGCGCCAGCAGCCCTTACGGGGAGTACCGTGGCTACACCTTC.

V gene TRBV28 combines with J gene TRBJ2-3, with 9 nucleotides matching TRBD2. Per germline, CDR1 MDHEN and CDR2 SYDVKM. The CDR3 contains 16 residues. Losses at the gene ends were 6 bases for V and 0 bases for J; bases not matched to a gene: 7. In DNA form, the CDR3 reads TGTGCCAGCAGCCCCCGGACTAGCGCAAGCACAGATACGCAGTATTTT. Translating it yields CASSPRTSASTDTQYF.

Remarks on this clonotype: A far larger clone differs by one base, so this is likely a read error. This chain connects TRBV20-1 to TRBJ2-5; 10 positions match TRBD2. The CDR3 covers 16 residues. Germline V gene sequence: CDR1 DFQATT, CDR2 SNEGSKA (reference sequence). V lost 3 bases and J lost 11; bases outside the gene matches: 18. The CDR3 sequence: CSASWTSGGHYNEQYF. In nucleotides, the CDR3 is TGCAGTGCTAGTTGGACTAGCGGAGGCCACTACAATGAGCAGTACTTC.

Notes on this clonotype: One base separates it from a far larger clone, so it is likely a read error. The V call is TRBV5-3, the J call TRBJ2-1; 10 bases align to TRBD2. TRBV5-3 is treated as an ORF (open reading frame) with a function not yet certain. The CDR3 loop spans 16 amino acids. Here the CDR3 reads CASSGERGGDYNVQFF. CDR3 DNA sequence: TGTGCCAGCAGCGGAGAGCGGGGGGGCGATTACAATGTGCAGTTCTTC.

This clonotype was counted at least ten times. The chain carries TRBV12-3 or TRBV12-4 and TRBJ2-2, with D unclear. The CDR3 totals 13 residues. Trimming left V 1 base short and J 7 bases short, with 7 bases between. CDR3 sequence: CASSLGAGGELFF. The CDR3 DNA reads TGTGCCAGCAGTTTAGGGGCTGGCGGGGAGCTGTTTTTT.

In regard to this clonotype: It is unclear where the CDR3 begins or ends on the DNA, so no DNA is shown, and the CDR3 is as TCRdb lists it. The chain links TRBV7-2 to TRBJ1-5; no DNA check was done on the table's D call, TRBD1. Germline V lookup: CDR1 SGHTA, CDR2 FQGNSA. The CDR3 extends over 21 residues, inclusive of both ends. The CDR3 protein is CASSFYICSAGETGVGQPQHF.

This clonotype was seen a handful of times. V is TRBV5-1 and J is TRBJ2-5; no firm D call. Trimming took 2 bases from V and 1 from J, leaving 6 bases between them. Germline V gene sequence: CDR1 SGHRS, CDR2 YFSETQ. CDR3 length: 13 amino acids. The CDR3 sequence: CASSFSSQETQYF. CDR3 bases: TGCGCCAGCAGCTTTAGTAGCCAAGAGACCCAGTACTTC. Full variable domain (missing parts from reference TRBV5-1 and TRBJ2-5): KAGVTQTPRYLIKTRGQQVTLSCSPISGHRSVSWYQQTPGQGLQFLFEYFSETQRNKGNFPGRFSGRQFSNSRSEMNVSTLELGDSALYLCASSFSSQETQYFGPGTRLLVL.

The gene calls are TRBV5-8 and TRBJ1-5; 7 bases are shared with TRBD1. This CDR3 is 18 amino acids long. CDR1 SGHTS and CDR2 YDEGEE come from the germline V gene. The J segment lost 0 bases and the V segment lost 4 bases, leaving 13 bases of the junction unmatched. For the CDR3, the DNA is TGTGCCAGCAGCCCCGGTGTGCCAGGGGGTTATAGCAATCAGCCCCAGCATTTT. Protein product: CASSPGVPGGYSNQPQHF.

This clonotype has at least ten counts. The CDR3 region is CASSQETWRGTEAFF. Here the CDR3 DNA reads TGCGCCAGCAGCCAAGAGACCTGGAGGGGCACTGAAGCTTTCTTT. This chain uses TRBV4-3 with TRBJ1-1, with D possibly matching TRBD1 (5 bases). The V gene lost 0 bases and the J gene lost 4 bases, with 12 bases spanning the gap. Germline V gene data show CDR1 as LGHNA and CDR2 as YSLEER. This CDR3 comprises 15 residues.

This clonotype was detected ten times or more. The chain links TRBV6-6 to TRBJ1-5, with 7 bases that match TRBD1. The CDR3 is 13 amino acids. V lost 2 bases, J lost 6 bases, and 1 base stayed unmatched. The germline V gene has CDR1 MNHNY and CDR2 SVGAGI (reference sequence). CDR3: CASSYDRAQPQHF. Written as DNA, the CDR3 is TGTGCCAGCAGTTACGACAGGGCTCAGCCCCAGCATTTT.

About this clonotype: With only one base between it and a far larger clone, this is likely a read error. The V gene is TRBV29-1, the J gene TRBJ2-7, with D unresolved. The better agreement between TRBJ2-1 and the DNA end casts doubt on the J call. The V gene's germline CDR1 is SQVTM and CDR2 ANQGSEA. The CDR3 sequence is 14 residues long. CDR3 residues: CSGKHGGSAHEQFF. The CDR3 DNA sequence: TGCAGCGGGAAACATGGTGGGTCCGCTCATGAGCAGTTCTTC.

This clonotype was picked up a small number of times. The V call is TRBV6-2 or TRBV6-3, the J call TRBJ2-7; a possible D gene is TRBD2 (7 bases). The ends were cut back, 6 bases at V and 5 bases at J, with 20 bases in the middle. CDR1 and CDR2 from the germline V gene are MNHEY and SVGEGT. The CDR3 runs to 15 residues. CDR3 in DNA: TGTGCCAGCAGACGTGGGGGGGGCGCGGCCCACGAGCAGTACTTC. It codes for CASRRGGGAAHEQYF.

There are many counts of this clonotype. The rearrangement joins TRBV7-2 to TRBJ2-1; 7 nucleotides line up with TRBD1. CDR1 is SGHTA, CDR2 FQGNSA, per germline. This CDR3 comprises 19 residues. V was pared by 4 bases and J by 6 bases, with 21 bases of the junction left unmatched. In DNA form, the CDR3 reads TGTGCCAGCAGCTCCTACGGGCAGGGGGTAATAGTTTTAATCAATGAGCAGTTCTTC. Its translation is CASSSYGQGVIVLINEQFF.

This clonotype was detected many times. The genes are TRBV3-1 and TRBJ1-1; D gene uncertain. V shed 0 bases and J shed 0 bases, with 11 bases lying between them. Per germline, CDR1 LGHDT and CDR2 YNNKEL (reference sequence). CDR3 length: 16 amino acids. CDR3 protein: CASSQELFNLNTEAFF. In DNA, the CDR3 is TGTGCCAGCAGCCAAGAGTTATTCAATCTGAACACTGAAGCTTTCTTT.

The CDR3 DNA reads as TGCGCCAGCAGCTTTCGGCGGGACGGATACAATGAGCAGTTCTTC. Amino acids: CASSFRRDGYNEQFF. V and J are TRBV5-1 and TRBJ2-1, with a tentative D call TRBD2 (6 bases). Per germline, CDR1 SGHRS and CDR2 YFSETQ. V gave up 2 bases and J gave up 4 bases, with 13 bases separating them. This CDR3 comprises 15 residues.

Notes on this clonotype: A read error is the likely source, as a far larger clone sits one nucleotide away. The CDR3 coding sequence is TGTGCCAGCGGCGTAAGGGGACAGGGGTTCTACAATGAGCAGTTCTTC. Its protein is CASGVRGQGFYNEQFF. The chain uses TRBV25-1 and TRBJ2-1; 10 bases fit TRBD1. After removal of 8 bases from V and 3 bases from J, the junction contained 10 bases not matched to a gene. The CDR3 spans 16 residues. CDR1 is MGHDK, CDR2 SYGVNS, per germline.

This clonotype was detected ten times or more. This chain joins TRBV21-1 and TRBJ1-3; TRBD1, the table's D call, lacks a check against the DNA. TRBV21-1 is a pseudogene segment. The CDR3 contains 15 residues. The CDR3 DNA follows: TGTGCCAGCACCAGGGAGAAGGACTCTGGAAACACCATATATTTT. It codes for CASTREKDSGNTIYF.